These 25 T cell receptor beta chains were sequenced from one sample in a study of shared clonotypes between healthy human individuals. Produced via immunoSEQ multiplex PCR; TCRdb's table is partial and in-frame only. The sample has about 1,900,000 clones, over 85% seen once. Only CD45RO-negative cells positively selected for CCR7 counted as naive CD8 cells, so terminally differentiated effector memory CD45RA+ cells were excluded. Sequenced: naive CD8+ T cells sorted from blood. These receptors were collected from a young man in good health.

The rearrangement uses TRBV2 and TRBJ2-1; the D gene is possibly TRBD2 (6 bases). The CDR3 consists of 14 residues. V lost 11 bases, J lost 0 bases, and 14 bases lay in between. Germline values: CDR1 SNHLY, CDR2 FYNNEI. CDR3 DNA: TGTGCCGGGGCCGACGGGAGCTCCTACAATGAGCAGTTCTTC. It encodes CAGADGSSYNEQFF.

V is TRBV10-2 and J is TRBJ2-3; 16 positions agree with TRBD2. The CDR3 has 20 amino acids. Germline V lookup: CDR1 WSHSY, CDR2 SAAADI. V dropped 6 bases and J dropped 1; count of bases not matched to a gene: 13. The CDR3 DNA sequence: TGCGCCAGCAGGCACGAGGCGGGACTAGCGGGAGGGCCGGGCACAGATACGCAGTATTTT. Encoded protein: CASRHEAGLAGGPGTDTQYF.

The CDR3 DNA reads TGTGCCAGTAGTATGGGGTCCTTGAACACTGAAGCTTTCTTT. Its translation: CASSMGSLNTEAFF. The chain joins TRBV19 to TRBJ1-1; no clear D gene. This CDR3 spans 14 amino acids. Per the germline V gene, CDR1 is LNHDA and CDR2 is SQIVND (reference sequence). Trimming removed 3 bases from V and 0 bases from J, with 8 bases in between.

The genes are TRBV18 and TRBJ1-2, with D unresolved. The CDR3 covers 17 residues. Germline CDR1 is KGHSH and CDR2 is LQKENI. Trimming cost V 0 bases and J 0 bases, with 14 bases left between them. CDR3 in amino acids: CASSPPIEEKPNYGYTF. CDR3 in DNA: TGTGCCAGCTCACCACCAATTGAAGAGAAACCTAACTATGGCTACACCTTC.

This clone has a single count. V gene TRBV27 combines with J gene TRBJ1-2; 8 nucleotides align to TRBD1. J lost 11 bases, V lost 3 bases, and 11 bases had no gene match. Germline-derived CDR1 and CDR2 are MNHEY and SMNVEV (reference sequence). The CDR3 totals 14 residues. The DNA for the CDR3 is TGTGCCAGCAGTTTCGTTCCAGGACAGGGAGAATACACCTTC. Translated, it gives CASSFVPGQGEYTF.

This chain uses TRBV4-2 with TRBJ2-1; no definite D call. Germline V gene sequence: CDR1 LGHNA, CDR2 YNFKEQ. V shed 2 bases and J shed 9 bases, with 20 bases lying between them. This CDR3 contains 16 residues. In nucleotides, the CDR3 is TGTGCCAGCAGCCAAATGGACCTGAGAGATGGAAGTGAGCAGTTCTTC. As protein: CASSQMDLRDGSEQFF.

The gene calls are TRBV7-2 and TRBJ2-7; 9 bases line up with TRBD2. The CDR3 totals 18 residues. The J segment lost 1 base and the V segment lost 3 bases, leaving 13 bases of the junction unmatched. Per germline, CDR1 SGHTA and CDR2 FQGNSA. The CDR3 DNA sequence: TGTGCCAGCAGCTTCCAGGAGGGGGAGCGGGAGGAATCCTACGAGCAGTACTTC. It translates to CASSFQEGEREESYEQYF.

About this clone: The identical CDR3 is also encoded by other nucleotide sequences in the sample. The chain joins TRBV19 to TRBJ1-5; D may be TRBD1 (6 bases). The CDR3 consists of 15 residues. Germline assignment: CDR1 LNHDA and CDR2 SQIVND (reference sequence). Deletions cut 0 bases from V and 0 bases from J, with 6 bases between. The CDR3 protein is CASSIEDSSNQPQHF. The CDR3 nucleotides read TGTGCCAGTAGTATAGAGGACAGTAGCAATCAGCCCCAGCATTTT.

This clone was observed a handful of times. The chain recombines TRBV4-1 with TRBJ1-3; 7 positions agree with TRBD1. Germline values: CDR1 MGHRA, CDR2 YSYEKL. This CDR3 comprises 16 residues. V dropped 0 bases and J dropped 5; count of bases not matched to a gene: 7. The CDR3 DNA follows: TGCGCCAGCAGCCAAGATTCTCCGACAGGGAGAAACACCATATATTTT. Its translation is CASSQDSPTGRNTIYF.

In this sample, this clone turned up once. CDR3 region: CASSYSTWGTDTQYF. The CDR3 DNA follows: TGTGCCAGCAGTTACTCGACGTGGGGCACAGATACGCAGTATTTT. The chain links TRBV6-5 to TRBJ2-3; no reliable D call. Germline assignment: CDR1 MNHEY and CDR2 SVGAGI. Trimming took 0 bases from V and 1 from J, leaving 8 bases between them. The CDR3 covers 15 residues.

The rearrangement joins TRBV2 to TRBJ2-5; D is unresolved. In germline, CDR1 is SNHLY, CDR2 FYNNEI. The length of the CDR3 is 16 residues. The V and J ends lost 0 bases and 5 bases respectively, with 16 bases between them. CDR3 bases: TGTGCCAGCAGTGAAGCTGTAGATTCCATAGGGGAGACCCAGTACTTC. Residues: CASSEAVDSIGETQYF.

CDR3 protein: CASSQGAIYEQYF. The CDR3, as DNA: TGTGCCAGCAGCCAAGGGGCCATCTACGAGCAGTACTTC. The chain joins TRBV13 to TRBJ2-7; TRBD1 might be the D (5 bases). Germline lookup yields CDR1 PRHDT and CDR2 FYEKMQ (reference sequence). V was clipped by 5 bases and J by 3 bases, with 11 bases between them. CDR3 length: 13 amino acids.

The chain employs TRBV13 and TRBJ2-7; 9 nucleotides match TRBD2. Germline V CDR1 and CDR2: PRHDT, FYEKMQ (reference sequence). The CDR3 extends over 14 amino acids. The V gene end was trimmed by 5 bases and the J gene end by 6 bases; junction bases not matched to a gene: 8. CDR3 bases: TGTGCCAGCAGCCTGACCAGCGGGGGGCCCGAGCAGTACTTC. This encodes CASSLTSGGPEQYF.

The gene calls are TRBV4-3 and TRBJ2-1; weak D call: TRBD2 (6 bases). Trimming cost V 2 bases and J 8 bases, with 16 bases left between them. CDR3 length: 15 amino acids. Germline CDR1 reads LGHNA; CDR2 reads YSLEER. The CDR3 DNA is TGCGCCAGCAGCCAAAGGGCAGGGACGGGAGATGAGCAGTTCTTC. Protein product: CASSQRAGTGDEQFF.

Of note for this clone: Germline and junction disagree at one end, which may indicate a read error. The chain employs TRBV7-7 and TRBJ2-7, with D tentatively TRBD1 (5 bases). The CDR3 has 16 residues. Germline-derived CDR1 and CDR2 are SSHAT and FNYEAQ (reference sequence). Here the CDR3 reads CASSLEWAGSAHEQYF. The CDR3 DNA sequence: TGTGCTAGCAGCTTAGAGTGGGCAGGGTCTGCTCACGAGCAGTACTTC.

A word on this clone: Other DNA variants within this sample encode the same CDR3. CDR3 region: CASSLSEGETQYF. The CDR3 DNA follows: TGTGCCAGCAGTTTATCAGAAGGAGAGACCCAGTACTTC. The chain recombines TRBV27 with TRBJ2-5, with no clear D. The germline CDR1 and CDR2 sequences are MNHEY and SMNVEV (reference sequence). The CDR3 length is 13 residues. The germline V and J ends were trimmed by 0 bases and 4 bases, with 6 bases remaining between them.

The gene calls are TRBV10-3 and TRBJ2-1; 11 nucleotides align to TRBD2. The junction had 4 bases not matched to a gene; V was cut back by 1 base and J by 5 bases. Germline V gene lookup returns CDR1 ENHRY and CDR2 SYGVKD. The CDR3 runs to 16 residues. CDR3 region: CAISELAGGVNNEQFF. DNA for the CDR3: TGTGCCATCAGTGAGTTAGCGGGGGGGGTCAACAATGAGCAGTTCTTC.

This clone was observed once. V and J are TRBV10-1 and TRBJ1-1; possibly TRBD1 for D (6 bases). V lost 4 bases and J lost 2, with 8 bases in between. The CDR3 has 13 amino acids. Looked up from germline, CDR1 is WNHNN and CDR2 is SYGVQD (reference sequence). The CDR3 DNA reads TGCGCCAGCAGTGCGGGGGGCAACACTGAAGCTTTCTTT. Its translation is CASSAGGNTEAFF.

The gene calls are TRBV27 and TRBJ2-7; TRBD2 matches at 7 bases. There are 14 residues in the CDR3. The V gene's germline CDR1 is MNHEY and CDR2 SMNVEV (reference sequence). After removal of 5 bases from V and 3 bases from J, the junction contained 7 bases not matched to a gene. CDR3 sequence reads: CASSDDGEGYEQYF. CDR3 coding DNA: TGTGCCAGCAGTGACGACGGGGAGGGCTACGAGCAGTACTTC.

CDR3 sequence reads: CASSLAQGTEAFF. In DNA form, the CDR3 reads TGCGCCAGCAGCTTGGCTCAGGGGACCGAAGCTTTCTTT. The gene calls are TRBV5-1 and TRBJ1-1, with D possibly TRBD1 on 6 matching bases. With 0 bases removed from V and 8 bases from J, the gap between germline ends came to 11 bases. This CDR3 is built from 13 residues. Germline CDR1 and CDR2: SGHRS and YFSETQ.

This chain uses TRBV30 with TRBJ1-2; D perhaps matches TRBD1 (6 bases). CDR1 is GTSNPN, CDR2 SVGIG, per germline (reference sequence). Trimming removed 4 bases at V and 2 bases at J, with 11 bases between. The length of the CDR3 is 13 residues. For the CDR3, the DNA is TGTGCCTGGACACTAGGGGGGAACTATGGCTACACCTTC. Its translation: CAWTLGGNYGYTF.

The chain carries TRBV11-2 and TRBJ2-2, with 11 bases identical to TRBD1. Germline loops: CDR1 SGHAT, CDR2 FQNNGV. The CDR3 has 17 amino acids. Unmatched junction bases numbered 10, after V lost 5 bases and J lost 5 bases. The CDR3 DNA reads as TGTGCCAGCAGCCTCGGGACAGGGGGATTTCGGACCGGGGAGCTGTTTTTT. Amino acids: CASSLGTGGFRTGELFF.

V is TRBV11-2 and J is TRBJ1-1; TRBD1 matches 7 bases. V trimming: 5 bases; J trimming: 6 bases; junction bases outside the gene matches: 3. CDR3 length: 12 residues. Germline assignment: CDR1 SGHAT and CDR2 FQNNGV. The CDR3 DNA is TGTGCCAGCAGCCACGGGACAGCTGAAGCTTTCTTT. Protein product: CASSHGTAEAFF.

The rearrangement links TRBV19 to TRBJ1-1; D is undetermined. V shed 4 bases and J shed 0 bases, with 9 bases lying between them. This CDR3 is 14 amino acids long. Germline values: CDR1 LNHDA, CDR2 SQIVND (reference sequence). The CDR3 here is CASSNPRMNTEAFF. DNA for the CDR3: TGTGCCAGTAGTAACCCCCGTATGAACACTGAAGCTTTCTTT.

This clone came up once. The rearrangement uses TRBV27 and TRBJ2-7, with D perhaps TRBD1 (5 bases). This CDR3 comprises 13 residues. V lost 5 bases and J 7 bases, leaving 15 bases between the germline ends. In germline, CDR1 is MNHEY, CDR2 SMNVEV (reference sequence). CDR3 sequence (DNA): TGTGCCAGCAGTGCGACAGTGGGTGAGGAGCAGTACTTC. Its protein product is CASSATVGEEQYF.